A single sample is the source of the 21 T cell receptor beta chains below, sequenced in a study of blood T cells in healthy people across ages. Using a J-beta primer mix together with a sample-barcoded 5' primer, a second PCR was run for roughly 6 to 12 cycles. From the 5' RACE reads, TCRdb called clonotypes with MiXCR, one entry per CDR3 protein. Found here are 1.5 million to 2 million distinct CDR3 sequences, roughly 27% of them singletons; the top ten hold 7% to 9%. Sequencing was done on a sample of blood. These receptors all stem from a woman in her thirties in good health.

This clonotype was seen a few times. The rearrangement links TRBV20-1 to TRBJ2-6, with D unclear. Germline assignment: CDR1 DFQATT and CDR2 SNEGSKA (reference sequence). Trimming took off 4 bases at V and 2 bases at J, with 12 bases between the two ends. CDR3 length: 15 residues. The CDR3 loop reads CSATLLGAGANVLTF. Written as DNA, the CDR3 is TGCAGTGCTACACTCTTGGGTGCTGGGGCCAACGTCCTGACTTTC.

The V and J genes are TRBV20-1 and TRBJ2-5; no clear D gene. The CDR3 length is 13 residues. V lost 3 bases, J lost 4 bases, and 12 bases lay in between. CDR1 DFQATT and CDR2 SNEGSKA come from the germline V gene (reference sequence). CDR3 DNA sequence: TGCAGTGCTAGCGTCGGCGTGGGAGAGACCCAGTACTTC. It encodes CSASVGVGETQYF.

This clonotype has only a few counts. A junction end diverges from the germline sequence, so it may reflect a read error. The V and J genes are TRBV4-3 and TRBJ2-7, with 7 bases identical to TRBD2. Germline assignment: CDR1 LGHNA and CDR2 YSLEER. The CDR3 extends over 15 amino acids. The CDR3 loop reads CTSSQEWGLRYEQYF. CDR3 sequence (DNA): TGCACCAGCAGCCAAGAGTGGGGACTAAGATACGAGCAGTACTTC.

This clonotype was counted only a few times. The chain employs TRBV7-3 and TRBJ2-1, with TRBD1 identical over 7 bases. The V segment lost 1 base and the J segment 3 bases; nucleotides outside the gene matches: 12. Germline lookup yields CDR1 SGHTA and CDR2 FQGTGA. The CDR3 loop spans 18 amino acids. The CDR3 region is CASSLKTSTGNIYNEQFF. The CDR3 coding sequence is TGTGCCAGCAGCTTAAAAACCTCGACAGGGAACATCTACAATGAGCAGTTCTTC.

The gene calls are TRBV6-5 and TRBJ2-5, with TRBD2 matching 9 bases. The CDR3 runs 16 residues. J lost 5 bases, V lost 0 bases, and 7 bases had no gene match. Germline loops: CDR1 MNHEY, CDR2 SVGAGI. This chain's CDR3 is CASSYSARGGRETQYF. As DNA, the CDR3 is TGTGCCAGCAGTTACTCTGCGCGGGGGGGCCGGGAGACCCAGTACTTC.

The chain uses TRBV6-6 and TRBJ2-5; D not certain. CDR3 length: 14 residues. V was shortened by 6 bases and J by 1 base, with 12 bases between the two germline ends. In germline, CDR1 is MNHNY, CDR2 SVGAGI (reference sequence). Here the CDR3 reads CASSPPQSQETQYF. CDR3 DNA: TGTGCCAGCAGCCCCCCCCAGTCCCAAGAGACCCAGTACTTC.

This clonotype came up a few times. This sequence joins TRBV20-1 and TRBJ1-5; tentative D call: TRBD1 (5 bases). Germline V gene data show CDR1 as DFQATT and CDR2 as SNEGSKA (reference sequence). Trimming left V 4 bases short and J 2 bases short, with 12 bases between. This CDR3 region has 14 residues. The CDR3 region is CSATQRGGNQPQHF. The CDR3 DNA is TGCAGTGCTACCCAGAGGGGAGGCAATCAGCCCCAGCATTTT.

The chain recombines TRBV29-1 with TRBJ2-4, with TRBD1 matching 8 bases. The CDR3 covers 14 residues. Germline CDR1 and CDR2: SQVTM and ANQGSEA. Trimming at V came to 5 bases and at J to 3 bases, leaving 6 bases not matched to a gene. The CDR3 sequence is CSVWDRPFKNIQYF. DNA for the CDR3: TGCAGCGTTTGGGACAGGCCGTTCAAAAACATTCAGTACTTC.

The count of this clonotype is one. A clone one base away is much larger, so this may be a read error. The V gene is TRBV10-2, the J gene TRBJ1-5, with a weak D call TRBD1 (5 bases). The germline V gene encodes CDR1 WSHSY and CDR2 SAAADI. The CDR3 runs to 13 residues. The CDR3 DNA reads as TGCGCCACAACCCAACAGGTCAATCAGCCCCGGCATTTT. This sequence encodes CATTQQVNQPRHF.

This rearrangement joins TRBV5-1 to TRBJ2-5; TRBD1 aligns across 8 bases. CDR3 length: 17 residues. Trimming took 4 bases from V and 2 from J; bases not matched to a gene: 13. Looked up from germline, CDR1 is SGHRS and CDR2 is YFSETQ. The CDR3 DNA sequence: TGCGCCAGCAGCCCAGGGACAGGCAGGGGTCCTCAAGAGACCCAGTACTTC. It yields the protein CASSPGTGRGPQETQYF.

This chain connects TRBV7-6 to TRBJ2-1; D gene uncertain. CDR1 is SGHVS, CDR2 FNYEAQ, per germline. The CDR3 contains 14 residues. Trimming shortened V by 5 bases and J by 2 bases, and 10 bases separated the two germline ends. This chain's CDR3 is CASSTTDAYNEQFF. The CDR3 region has the DNA TGTGCCAGCAGCACGACGGACGCCTACAATGAGCAGTTCTTC.

The V call is TRBV20-1, the J call TRBJ1-1, with D possibly TRBD1 on 5 matching bases. Trimming stripped 1 base from V and 0 bases from J, with 12 bases between. Germline CDR1 DFQATT, CDR2 SNEGSKA (reference sequence). There are 15 residues in the CDR3. This CDR3 reads CSARVPQDMNTEAFF. The DNA of the CDR3 is TGCAGTGCTAGAGTCCCACAGGACATGAACACTGAAGCTTTCTTT.

Ten or more counts support this clonotype. The V gene is TRBV20-1, the J gene TRBJ2-7; D perhaps matches TRBD2 (6 bases). The CDR3 consists of 14 residues. The V end was cut by 5 bases, the J end by 0 bases, with 14 bases between. Germline V gene lookup returns CDR1 DFQATT and CDR2 SNEGSKA (reference sequence). The CDR3 nucleotides read TGCAGTGCTGAGGGCGGGGTTAGCTCCTACGAGCAGTACTTC. Amino acids: CSAEGGVSSYEQYF.

This clonotype was seen a single time. The germline gene is not matched at one end of the junction; a read error may be the cause. This sequence joins TRBV7-6 and TRBJ1-1; possible D gene TRBD1, 6 bases. From germline, CDR1 is SGHVS and CDR2 FNYEAQ. The CDR3 runs to 14 residues. CDR3 region: CANSLGGGDTEAFF. The CDR3 nucleotides are TGTGCCAACAGCTTAGGGGGTGGGGACACTGAAGCTTTCTTT.

V usage is TRBV29-1 and J usage is TRBJ2-1; 9 nucleotides align to TRBD2. Per the germline V gene, CDR1 is SQVTM and CDR2 is ANQGSEA. This CDR3 has 14 residues. After removal of 4 bases from V and 6 bases from J, the junction contained 7 bases not matched to a gene. The CDR3 sequence: CSVGGGRGGNEQFF. The CDR3 nucleotides are TGCAGCGTTGGCGGCGGGAGGGGTGGCAATGAGCAGTTCTTC.

The table lists this clonotype with a few counts. The chain has TRBV6-1 and TRBJ2-7; 10 positions match TRBD2. CDR3 size: 15 residues. Germline V gene sequence: CDR1 MNHNS, CDR2 SASEGT. V lost 6 bases, J lost 3 bases, and 8 bases stayed unmatched. The CDR3 protein is CASRREREGLYEQYF. Written as DNA, the CDR3 is TGTGCCAGCAGGCGCGAGCGGGAGGGCCTCTACGAGCAGTACTTC.

The chain has TRBV3-1 and TRBJ1-4; 8 nucleotides agree with TRBD1. The CDR3 extends over 15 amino acids. Germline CDR1 reads LGHDT; CDR2 reads YNNKEL (reference sequence). With 1 base clipped from V and 8 bases from J, the junction kept 6 bases outside the gene matches. This CDR3 reads CASSQGQGRREKLFF. The CDR3 nucleotides read TGTGCCAGCAGCCAAGGACAGGGGAGGCGGGAAAAACTGTTTTTT.

This clonotype was seen at least ten times. The chain carries TRBV20-1 and TRBJ2-5; TRBD1 matches at 10 bases. Per germline, CDR1 DFQATT and CDR2 SNEGSKA (reference sequence). The CDR3 consists of 14 residues. The V gene end was trimmed by 2 bases and the J gene end by 4 bases; junction bases not matched to a gene: 4. CDR3 DNA sequence: TGCAGTGCTAGAATAGGACAGGGGGTAGAGACCCAGTACTTC. It translates to CSARIGQGVETQYF.

This clonotype was recorded many times. The genes are TRBV7-2 and TRBJ2-5, with a possible D match to TRBD2 (5 bases). Germline V gives CDR1 SGHTA, CDR2 FQGNSA. The CDR3 runs 14 residues. The V gene lost 3 bases and the J gene lost 2 bases, with 10 bases spanning the gap. DNA of the CDR3: TGTGCCAGCAGCTTTAACCGGGGACAAGAGACCCAGTACTTC. This encodes CASSFNRGQETQYF.

There are a few counts of this clonotype. J is TRBJ2-1 and V is TRBV7-2; TRBD1 might be the D (6 bases). The CDR3 totals 17 residues. Germline CDR1 reads SGHTA; CDR2 reads FQGNSA. The V and J ends lost 0 bases and 4 bases respectively, with 16 bases between them. The CDR3 region has the DNA TGTGCCAGCAGCTTAGCGGGTCCTGGACAGATTTACAATGAGCAGTTCTTC. It codes for CASSLAGPGQIYNEQFF.

This clonotype was observed a handful of times. This chain connects TRBV12-3 or TRBV12-4 to TRBJ2-7; D is unclear. The CDR3 runs to 14 residues. The germline V and J ends were trimmed by 7 bases and 7 bases, with 20 bases remaining between them. The CDR3 DNA sequence: TGTGCCAGCACCAAATCAACAGACACCAATGAGCAGTACTTC. It translates to CASTKSTDTNEQYF.